This T cell receptor beta chain was found in a study of cytomegalovirus exposure and HLA in healthy donors. The study's findings and limits: The listing of some 170 TCR beta chains classed them as cytomegalovirus-associated. In vitro testing confirmed a few CMV-associated chains as specific for CMV antigens.

The donors belonged to the roughly 110-subject validation cohort, separate from the 666-subject first cohort. Of note for this clone: Its antigen remains unknown.

The protocol was immunoSEQ multiplex PCR, while the TCRdb copy is restricted to in-frame clones and leaves out a portion. The profile covers around 69,000 clones, with just over 95% appearing a single time and over 3.5% taken by the ten largest. After removal of 11 bases from V and 2 bases from J, the junction contained 8 bases not matched to a gene. The CDR3 has 14 residues. Germline lookup yields CDR1 MDHEN and CDR2 SYDVKM. This TCR was sampled from a woman aged 18-35 years in good health and CMV-seropositive. This rearrangement joins TRBV28 to TRBJ1-3; 8 bases align to TRBD1. Sequenced material: PBMCs. CDR3 sequence: CAGKTQGAGNTIYF. The CDR3 DNA is TGTGCCGGGAAAACACAGGGGGCTGGAAACACCATATATTTT.